This is a list of T cell receptor beta chains from one sample in a study of blood T cell repertoires in COVID-19. TCRdb's table, derived via immunoSEQ multiplex PCR, lists solely in-frame clones and lacks some. Of 250,000 to 350,000 clones in the sample, around 84% are singletons; the top ten hold more than 1.1%. Input material: peripheral blood. All receptors come from a human donor with COVID-19, enrolled during active disease. The donor label of this sample is uncertain. The CDR3 runs from the conserved cysteine through the conserved F or W. A D gene is named only where the DNA matches it firmly. Not all rows give a size; the values are once, few, many and, for expanded clones, a class.

>TRBJ2-3|TRBV2|TRBD1|-
TGTGCCAGCTCCCGGACAGGGGACCCCACAGATACGCAGTATTTT
CASSRTGDPTDTQYF
>TRBJ1-5|TRBV6-2/TRBV6-3|-|-
TGTGCCAGCAGTTACGGGGGGGCGAATCAGCCCCAGCATTTT
CASSYGGANQPQHF
>TRBJ1-1|TRBV19|-|-
TGTGCCAGTAGTATACAGGGTGTGGGGACTGAAGCTTTCTTT
CASSIQGVGTEAFF
>TRBJ2-1|TRBV29-1|-|-
TGCAGCGTGGAGGACTCCACAGCTTCCTACAATGAGCAGTTCTTC
CSVEDSTASYNEQFF
>TRBJ1-4|TRBV27|-|-
TGTGCCAGCAGTTTACACTCTTTCAGGGATGAAAAACTGTTTTTT
CASSLHSFRDEKLFF
>TRBJ1-1|TRBV7-7|TRBD1|-
TGTGCTAGCAGCGCGGCGACAGGGACTGAAGCTTTCTTT
CASSAATGTEAFF
>TRBJ2-1|TRBV9|TRBD2|-
TGTGCCAGCGCAGGGGCGGGAGGGAACAATGAGCAGTTCTTC
CASAGAGGNNEQFF
>TRBJ2-1|TRBV10-3|TRBD2|-
TGTGCCATCAGTGCGACCCCCACTAGCGGGAGAGGACAGGCGCAGTTCTTC
CAISATPTSGRGQAQFF
>TRBJ2-7|TRBV19|TRBD2|-
TGTGCCAGTAGTACGCGGACTAGCGGGTTCTACGAGCAGTACTTC
CASSTRTSGFYEQYF
>TRBJ2-7|TRBV7-2|TRBD2|-
TGTGCCAGCAGCTTAGATGGCGGGAGGGATTACGAGCAGTACTTC
CASSLDGGRDYEQYF
>TRBJ2-2|TRBV7-9|TRBD2|-
TGTGCCAGCAGCTCGCTAGCGGTAAACACCGGGGAGCTGTTTTTT
CASSSLAVNTGELFF
>TRBJ1-1|TRBV19|-|-
TGTGCCAGTAGTATTTATCCGAACACTGAAGCTTTCTTT
CASSIYPNTEAFF
>TRBJ2-1|TRBV28|TRBD2|-
TGTGCCAGCATCCCGACTAGCGGGGTACACAATGAGCAGTTCTTC
CASIPTSGVHNEQFF
>TRBJ1-2|TRBV11-2|-|-
TGTGCCAGCAGCATCCTAACCGGGACATATGGCTACACCTTC
CASSILTGTYGYTF
>TRBJ2-5|TRBV7-3|TRBD1|-
TGTGCCAGCAGCCAATCCGGGACAGGGGGATATGCCCAGTACTTC
CASSQSGTGGYAQYF
>TRBJ1-1|TRBV30|TRBD1|few
TGTGCCTGGAGTCGAAACAGGGGTAGTACTGAAGCTTTCTTT
CAWSRNRGSTEAFF
>TRBJ1-3|TRBV19|-|-
TGTGCCAGTAGTATATCCGCGGAGGCCAACACCATATATTTT
CASSISAEANTIYF
>TRBJ2-1|TRBV2|TRBD2|-
TGTGCCAGCAGTGTGAGGACTAGCGGGGGTTTTGAGCAGTTCTTC
CASSVRTSGGFEQFF
>TRBJ1-2|TRBV11-1|TRBD1|-
TGTGCCAGCAGCGGGGACAGGGTGAACTATGGCTACACCTTC
CASSGDRVNYGYTF
>TRBJ2-5|TRBV6-5|TRBD2|-
TGTGCCAGCAGTTCCGGACTAGCGGCACAAGAGACCCAGTACTTC
CASSSGLAAQETQYF
>TRBJ2-1|TRBV20-1|TRBD2|once
TGCAGTGCTAGTTGGACTAGCGGGACCAATGAGCAGTTCTTC
CSASWTSGTNEQFF
>TRBJ2-1|TRBV5-1|TRBD2|-
TGCGCCAGCAGCTCACAGGGACTAGCGGAGAACAATGAGCAGTTCTTC
CASSSQGLAENNEQFF
>TRBJ1-6|TRBV6-5|TRBD1|once
TGTGCCAGCAGTTACGGGACAGGGGTGTATAATTCACCCCTCCACTTT
CASSYGTGVYNSPLHF
>TRBJ2-1|TRBV5-1|TRBD2|-
TGCGCCAGCAGCTCCCCTCGGGGTAGCGGGGTTGCTGAGCAGTTCTTC
CASSSPRGSGVAEQFF
>TRBJ2-3|TRBV7-9|-|once
TGTGCCAGCCTCCCGACGCCGAAAGTCCGAACAGCACCCACAGATACGCAGTATTTT
CASLPTPKVRTAPTDTQYF
>TRBJ1-1|TRBV29-1|-|-
TGCAGCGTTGACGCTCGGGGGGGAGCTTTCTTT
CSVDARGGAFF
>TRBJ2-1|TRBV3-1/TRBV3-2|TRBD2|-
TGTGCCAGCAGCCAAGAGCTAGCGGGAGGGCCTACCTATGAGCAGTTCTTC
CASSQELAGGPTYEQFF
>TRBJ1-2|TRBV14|-|-
TGTGCCAGCAGCCAAGATCTCGGGGATGGCTACACCTTC
CASSQDLGDGYTF
>TRBJ2-7|TRBV3-1/TRBV3-2|-|-
TGTGCCAGCAGCCCCAATCCGGGACAAACAACGGGGGAGCAGTACTTC
CASSPNPGQTTGEQYF
>TRBJ2-7|TRBV15|TRBD2|few
TGTGCCACCAGCAGAGTGCTAGCGGGAGGCTACGAGCAGTACTTC
CATSRVLAGGYEQYF
>TRBJ1-5|TRBV19|-|-
TGTGCCAGTAGTATGAGGAAGGGGAGCAATCAGCCCCAGCATTTT
CASSMRKGSNQPQHF
>TRBJ2-2|TRBV11-3|TRBD2|once
TGTGCCAGCAGCTCGCGGACTAGCGGGATTGCCGGGGAGCTGTTTTTT
CASSSRTSGIAGELFF
>TRBJ2-5|TRBV4-1|TRBD1|-
TGCGCCAGCAGCCGCTCGGACAGGGAACAAGAGACCCAGTACTTC
CASSRSDREQETQYF
>TRBJ2-1|TRBV24-1|TRBD1|-
TGTGCCACCAGTGACCGACGGGACAGGGGAAACAATGAGCAGTTCTTC
CATSDRRDRGNNEQFF
>TRBJ1-2|TRBV6-4|TRBD1|-
TGTGCCAGCAGTGACACAGGGGGATATGGCTACACCTTC
CASSDTGGYGYTF
>TRBJ1-2|TRBV6-5|TRBD1|-
TGTGCCAGCAGTTCGGGACAGGGGGACTATGGCTACACCTTC
CASSSGQGDYGYTF
>TRBJ2-2|TRBV11-3|-|-
TGTGCCAGCAGCTTAGTTCTCGGCGGGGAGCTGTTTTTT
CASSLVLGGELFF